The present TCR beta chain was sequenced within a study of CD8+CD57+ T cells in acquired aplastic anemia. Study results and caveats: Patients and controls had in common 25 to 30 CD8+ CDR3 sequences.

On this clonotype: Its antigen remains unknown.

Profiling of TCR beta VDJ combinations and CDR3 sequences used genomic DNA as template. From the reads, TCRdb called clonotypes with MiXCR, one entry per CDR3 protein. This sample yields approximately 150,000 distinct CDR3 sequences, of which around half are seen a single time; 3% to 4% belongs to the top ten. For sequencing, patients were chosen who had shown expansion of CD8+CD57+ cells by flow cytometry. Untreated patients provided the blood samples, with no therapy given before sampling. This receptor was obtained from a human donor with aplastic anemia. Specimen: sorted CD4+, CD8+, or CD8+CD57+ T cells (not recorded which) from PBMCs.

The CDR3 region is CASSLGGPTYEQYV. In DNA, the CDR3 is TGTGCCAGCAGCTTAGGCGGACCCACCTACGAGCAGTACGTC. The V and J genes are TRBV5-8 and TRBJ2-7; D gene unclear. Per the germline V gene, CDR1 is SGHTS and CDR2 is YDEGEE. The CDR3 is made up of 14 amino acids. The V gene lost 2 bases and the J gene lost 2 bases, with 11 bases spanning the gap.